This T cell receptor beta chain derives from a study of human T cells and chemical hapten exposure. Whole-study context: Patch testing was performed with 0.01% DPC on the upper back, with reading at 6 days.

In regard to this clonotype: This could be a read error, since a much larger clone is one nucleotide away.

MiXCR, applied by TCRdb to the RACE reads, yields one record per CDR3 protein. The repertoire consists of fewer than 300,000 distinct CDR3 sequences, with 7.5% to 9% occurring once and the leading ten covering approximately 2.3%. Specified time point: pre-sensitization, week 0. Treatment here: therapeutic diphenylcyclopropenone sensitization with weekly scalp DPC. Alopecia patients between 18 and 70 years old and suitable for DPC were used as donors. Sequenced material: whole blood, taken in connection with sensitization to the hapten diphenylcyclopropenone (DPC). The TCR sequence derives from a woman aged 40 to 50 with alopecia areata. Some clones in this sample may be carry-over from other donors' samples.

CDR3 coding DNA: TGCAGTGCTAGAGACCCCCTGGGGGGTGGCACTGAAGCTTTCTTT. It translates to CSARDPLGGGTEAFF. The rearrangement uses TRBV20-1 and TRBJ1-1; TRBD1 is a possible D gene (5 bases). Trimming took off 0 bases at V and 4 bases at J, with 15 bases between the two ends. Germline V gene sequence: CDR1 DFQATT, CDR2 SNEGSKA (reference sequence). This CDR3 comprises 15 residues.